This T cell receptor (beta chain) appears in the sequencing data of a study of cytomegalovirus exposure and HLA in healthy donors. In the PCR, 60 Vbeta and 13 Jbeta primers were used. Repertoires were generated with immunoSEQ multiplex PCR, while TCRdb's copy carries only in-frame clones and drops some. The table includes around 84,000 clones, under 80% detected once. To note about this clone: The target antigen is unknown.

The CDR3 runs 16 residues. J gave up 6 bases and V 4 bases, and 7 bases lay outside the gene matches. The germline CDR1 and CDR2 sequences are SGHDT and YYEEEE. Findings and limits, study-wide: In vitro assays verified that three CMV-associated chains recognized CMV antigens specifically.

Sequencing was carried out using PBMCs. This clonotype originated in a human donor in good health. The chain links TRBV5-6 to TRBJ2-2, with TRBD1 matching over 12 bases. The CDR3 reads CASSQGGTGGPGELFF. In DNA, the CDR3 is TGTGCCAGCAGCCAGGGGGGGACAGGGGGCCCCGGGGAGCTGTTTTTT.